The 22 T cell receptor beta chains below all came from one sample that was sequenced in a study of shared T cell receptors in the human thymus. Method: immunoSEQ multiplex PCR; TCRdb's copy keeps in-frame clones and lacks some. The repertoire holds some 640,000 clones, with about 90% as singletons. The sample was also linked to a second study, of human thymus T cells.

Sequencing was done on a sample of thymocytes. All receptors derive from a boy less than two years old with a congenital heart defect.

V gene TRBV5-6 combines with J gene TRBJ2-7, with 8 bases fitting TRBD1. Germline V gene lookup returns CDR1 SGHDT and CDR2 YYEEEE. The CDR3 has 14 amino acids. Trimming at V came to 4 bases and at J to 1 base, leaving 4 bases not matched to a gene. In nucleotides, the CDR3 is TGTGCCAGCAGCACCTGGGACAGGTCCTACGAGCAGTACTTC. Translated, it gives CASSTWDRSYEQYF. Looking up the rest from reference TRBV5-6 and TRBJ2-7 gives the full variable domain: DAGVTQSPTHLIKTRGQQVTLRCSPKSGHDTVSWYQQALGQGPQFIFQYYEEEERQRGNFPDRFSGHQFPNYSSELNVNALLLGDSALYLCASSTWDRSYEQYFGPGTRLTVT.

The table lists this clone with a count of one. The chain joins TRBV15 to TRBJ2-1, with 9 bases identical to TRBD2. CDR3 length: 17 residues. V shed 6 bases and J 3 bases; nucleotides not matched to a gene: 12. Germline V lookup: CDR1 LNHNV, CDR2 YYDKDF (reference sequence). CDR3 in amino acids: CATSGGFGRGGYNEQFF. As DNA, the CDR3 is TGTGCCACCAGTGGGGGTTTTGGGCGGGGGGGCTACAATGAGCAGTTCTTC.

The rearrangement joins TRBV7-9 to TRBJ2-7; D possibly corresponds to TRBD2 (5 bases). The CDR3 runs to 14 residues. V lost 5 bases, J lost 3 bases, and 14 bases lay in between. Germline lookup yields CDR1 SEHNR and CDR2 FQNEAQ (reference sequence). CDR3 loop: CASSTKGGGYEQYF. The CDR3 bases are TGTGCCAGCAGCACCAAGGGTGGAGGCTACGAGCAGTACTTC.

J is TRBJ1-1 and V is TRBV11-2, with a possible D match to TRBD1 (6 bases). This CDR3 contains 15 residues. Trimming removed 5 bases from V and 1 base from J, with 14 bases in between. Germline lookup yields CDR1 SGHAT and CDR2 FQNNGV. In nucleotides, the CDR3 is TGTGCCAGCAGCGGAACCGACAGGAAGAACACTGAAGCTTTCTTT. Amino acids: CASSGTDRKNTEAFF.

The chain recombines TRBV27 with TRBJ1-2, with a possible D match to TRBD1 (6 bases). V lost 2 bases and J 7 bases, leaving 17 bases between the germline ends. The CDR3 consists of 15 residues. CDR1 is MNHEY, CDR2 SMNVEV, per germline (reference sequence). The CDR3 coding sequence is TGTGCCAGCAGTTTAGGCTGGGGGGGGCTGGGTGGCTACACCTTC. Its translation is CASSLGWGGLGGYTF.

The CDR3 DNA follows: TGTGCCAGCAGCGTAGTAGGAGGGAGGGGCTACAATGAGCAGTTCTTC. Protein product: CASSVVGGRGYNEQFF. V usage is TRBV9 and J usage is TRBJ2-1; 7 positions match TRBD2. From germline, CDR1 is SGDLS and CDR2 YYNGEE. The CDR3 is 16 residues long. V shed 0 bases, J shed 3 bases, and the junction held 6 bases outside the gene matches. Full variable domain (missing parts from reference TRBV9 and TRBJ2-1): DSGVTQTPKHLITATGQRVTLRCSPRSGDLSVYWYQQSLDQGLQFLIQYYNGEERAKGNILERFSAQQFPDLHSELNLSSLELGDSALYFCASSVVGGRGYNEQFFGPGTRLTVL.

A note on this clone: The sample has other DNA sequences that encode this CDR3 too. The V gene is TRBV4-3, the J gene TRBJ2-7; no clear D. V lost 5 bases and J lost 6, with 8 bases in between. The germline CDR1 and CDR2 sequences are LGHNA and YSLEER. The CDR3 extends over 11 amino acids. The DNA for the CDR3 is TGCGCCAGCAGCTCTGGCTCCGAGCAGTACTTC. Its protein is CASSSGSEQYF.

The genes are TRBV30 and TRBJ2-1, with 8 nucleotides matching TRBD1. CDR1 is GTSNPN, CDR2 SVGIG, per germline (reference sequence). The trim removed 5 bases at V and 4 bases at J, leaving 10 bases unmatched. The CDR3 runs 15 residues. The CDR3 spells CAWQNRGKRYNEQFF. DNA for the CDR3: TGTGCCTGGCAGAACAGGGGGAAAAGGTACAATGAGCAGTTCTTC.

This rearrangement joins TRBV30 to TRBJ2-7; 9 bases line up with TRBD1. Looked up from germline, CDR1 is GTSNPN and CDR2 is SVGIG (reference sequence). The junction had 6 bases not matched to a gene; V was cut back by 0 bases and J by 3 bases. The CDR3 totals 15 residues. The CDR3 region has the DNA TGTGCCTGGAGTGTACTACAGGGGGCTGGCTACGAGCAGTACTTC. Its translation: CAWSVLQGAGYEQYF.

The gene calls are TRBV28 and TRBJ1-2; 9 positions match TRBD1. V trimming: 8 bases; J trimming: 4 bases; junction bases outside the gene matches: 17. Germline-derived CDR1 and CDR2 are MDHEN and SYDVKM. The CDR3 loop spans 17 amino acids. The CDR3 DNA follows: TGTGCCAGCTTGTTTAAAGCGGGGACAGGGTTTGTCTATGGCTACACCTTC. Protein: CASLFKAGTGFVYGYTF.

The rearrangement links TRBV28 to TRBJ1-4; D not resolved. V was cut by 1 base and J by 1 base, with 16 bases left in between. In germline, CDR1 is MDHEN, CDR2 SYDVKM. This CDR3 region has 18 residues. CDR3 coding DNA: TGTGCCAGCAGTTTATCCGTGACCCCACGGGGAACTAATGAAAAACTGTTTTTT. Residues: CASSLSVTPRGTNEKLFF.

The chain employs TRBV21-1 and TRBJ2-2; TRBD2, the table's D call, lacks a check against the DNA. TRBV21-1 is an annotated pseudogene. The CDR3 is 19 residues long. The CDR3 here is CASSLGVTVSGTGGGELFF. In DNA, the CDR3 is TGTGCCAGCAGCCTGGGGGTGACGGTTAGCGGGACTGGAGGCGGGGAGCTGTTTTTT.

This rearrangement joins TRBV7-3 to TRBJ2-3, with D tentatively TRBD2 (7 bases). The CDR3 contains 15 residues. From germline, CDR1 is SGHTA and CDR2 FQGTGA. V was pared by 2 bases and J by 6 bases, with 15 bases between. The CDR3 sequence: CASSLEGGADDTQYF. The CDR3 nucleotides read TGTGCCAGCAGCTTAGAAGGGGGGGCCGATGATACGCAGTATTTT.

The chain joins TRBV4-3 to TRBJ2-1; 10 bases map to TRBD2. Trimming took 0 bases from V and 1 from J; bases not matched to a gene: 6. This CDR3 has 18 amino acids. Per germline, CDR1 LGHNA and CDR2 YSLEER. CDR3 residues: CASSQESSGRGSYNEQFF. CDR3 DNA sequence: TGCGCCAGCAGCCAAGAGTCTAGCGGGAGAGGATCCTACAATGAGCAGTTCTTC.

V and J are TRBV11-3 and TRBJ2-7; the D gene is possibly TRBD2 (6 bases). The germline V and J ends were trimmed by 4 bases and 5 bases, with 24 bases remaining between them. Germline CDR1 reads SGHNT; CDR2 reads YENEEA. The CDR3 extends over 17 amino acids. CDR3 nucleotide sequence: TGTGCCAGCAGCTCCCCCCTGGGGGGATCAGTGGGCCACGAGCAGTACTTC. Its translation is CASSSPLGGSVGHEQYF.

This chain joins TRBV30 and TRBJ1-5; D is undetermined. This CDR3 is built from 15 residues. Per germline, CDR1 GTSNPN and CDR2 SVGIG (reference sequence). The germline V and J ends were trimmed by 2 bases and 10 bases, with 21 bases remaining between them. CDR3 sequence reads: CAWSRVRHPVGPQHF. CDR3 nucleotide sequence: TGTGCCTGGAGTCGTGTACGACACCCTGTGGGCCCCCAGCATTTT.

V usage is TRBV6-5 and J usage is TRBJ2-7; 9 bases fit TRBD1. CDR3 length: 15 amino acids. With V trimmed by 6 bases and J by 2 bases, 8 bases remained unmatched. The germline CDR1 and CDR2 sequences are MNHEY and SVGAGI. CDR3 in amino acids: CASSDSRDRAYEQYF. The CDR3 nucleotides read TGTGCCAGCAGCGACTCCCGGGACAGGGCCTACGAGCAGTACTTC.

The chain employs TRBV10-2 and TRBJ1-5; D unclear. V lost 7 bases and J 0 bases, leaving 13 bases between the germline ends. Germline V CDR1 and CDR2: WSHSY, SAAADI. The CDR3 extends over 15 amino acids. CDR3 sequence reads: CASTADYYSNQPQHF. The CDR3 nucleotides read TGCGCCAGCACGGCGGACTATTATAGCAATCAGCCCCAGCATTTT.

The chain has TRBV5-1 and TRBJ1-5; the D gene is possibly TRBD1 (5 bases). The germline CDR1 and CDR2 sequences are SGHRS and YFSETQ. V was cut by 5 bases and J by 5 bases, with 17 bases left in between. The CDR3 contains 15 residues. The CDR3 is CASRLGEGLDQPQHF. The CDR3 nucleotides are TGCGCCAGCAGATTAGGCGAGGGACTGGATCAGCCCCAGCATTTT.

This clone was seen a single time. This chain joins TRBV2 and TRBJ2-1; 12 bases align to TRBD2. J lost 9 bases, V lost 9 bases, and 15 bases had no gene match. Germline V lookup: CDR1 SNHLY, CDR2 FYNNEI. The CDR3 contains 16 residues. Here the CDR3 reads CARDPGLAGLKGEQFF. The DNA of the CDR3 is TGTGCCAGAGATCCGGGACTAGCGGGCCTAAAGGGTGAGCAGTTCTTC.

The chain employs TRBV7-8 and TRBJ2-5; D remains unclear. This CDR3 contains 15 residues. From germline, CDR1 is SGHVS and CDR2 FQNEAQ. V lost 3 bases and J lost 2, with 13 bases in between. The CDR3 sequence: CASSFGSGTQETQYF. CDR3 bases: TGTGCCAGCAGCTTTGGGTCAGGCACACAAGAGACCCAGTACTTC.

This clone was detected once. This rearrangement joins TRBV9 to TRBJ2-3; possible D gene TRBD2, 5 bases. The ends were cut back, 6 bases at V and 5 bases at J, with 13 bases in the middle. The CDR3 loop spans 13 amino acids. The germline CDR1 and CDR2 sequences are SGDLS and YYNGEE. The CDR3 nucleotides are TGTGCCAGCAATCCGGAAGGGAGAGATACGCAGTATTTT. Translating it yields CASNPEGRDTQYF.